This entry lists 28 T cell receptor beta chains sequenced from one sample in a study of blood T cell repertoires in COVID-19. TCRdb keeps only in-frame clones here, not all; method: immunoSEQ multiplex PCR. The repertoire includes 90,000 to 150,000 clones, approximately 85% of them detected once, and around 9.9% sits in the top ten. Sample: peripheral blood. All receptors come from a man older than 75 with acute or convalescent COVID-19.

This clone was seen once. The CDR3 nucleotides read TGTGCCTGGAGTGTACGGGGCACTGAAGCTTTCTTT. Protein product: CAWSVRGTEAFF. This chain joins TRBV30 and TRBJ1-1; D gene unclear. Between the trimmed V and J ends, which lost 0 bases and 4 bases, there was a span of 6 bases. CDR3 size: 12 residues. Germline V gene sequence: CDR1 GTSNPN, CDR2 SVGIG (reference sequence).

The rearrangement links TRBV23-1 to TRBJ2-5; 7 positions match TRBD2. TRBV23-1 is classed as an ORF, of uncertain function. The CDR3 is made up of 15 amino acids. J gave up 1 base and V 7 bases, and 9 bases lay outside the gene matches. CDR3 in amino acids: CASTEASGSQETQYF. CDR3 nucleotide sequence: TGCGCCAGCACGGAGGCTAGCGGTTCCCAAGAGACCCAGTACTTC.

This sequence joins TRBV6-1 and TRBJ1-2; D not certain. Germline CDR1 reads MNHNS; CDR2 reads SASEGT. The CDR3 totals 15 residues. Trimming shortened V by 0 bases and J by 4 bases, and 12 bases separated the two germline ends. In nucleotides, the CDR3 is TGTGCCAGCAGTGAAGCGCTGACTTTGGCCTATGGCTACACCTTC. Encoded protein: CASSEALTLAYGYTF.

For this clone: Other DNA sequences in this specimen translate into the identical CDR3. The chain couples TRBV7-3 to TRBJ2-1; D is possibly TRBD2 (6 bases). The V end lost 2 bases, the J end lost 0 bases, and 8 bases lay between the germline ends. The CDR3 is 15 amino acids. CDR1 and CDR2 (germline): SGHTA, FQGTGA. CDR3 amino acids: CASSLAGSSYNEQFF. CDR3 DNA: TGTGCCAGCAGCTTAGCGGGAAGCTCCTACAATGAGCAGTTCTTC.

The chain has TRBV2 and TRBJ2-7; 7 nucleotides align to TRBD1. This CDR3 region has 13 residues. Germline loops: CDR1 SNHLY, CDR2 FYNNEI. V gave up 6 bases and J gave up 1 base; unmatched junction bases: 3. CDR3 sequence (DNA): TGTGCCAGCAGCGGGACAGAATCCTACGAGCAGTACTTC. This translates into CASSGTESYEQYF.

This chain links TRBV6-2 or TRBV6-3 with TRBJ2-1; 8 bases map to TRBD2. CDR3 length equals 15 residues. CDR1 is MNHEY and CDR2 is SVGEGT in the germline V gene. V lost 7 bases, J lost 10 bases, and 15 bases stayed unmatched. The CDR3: CASTPQAGVGGEQFF. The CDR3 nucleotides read TGTGCCAGCACCCCACAAGCGGGAGTGGGAGGGGAGCAGTTCTTC.

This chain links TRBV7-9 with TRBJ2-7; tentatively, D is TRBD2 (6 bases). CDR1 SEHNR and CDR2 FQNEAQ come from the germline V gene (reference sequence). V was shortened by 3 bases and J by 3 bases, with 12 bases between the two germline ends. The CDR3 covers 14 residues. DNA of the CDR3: TGTGCCAGCAGCTTGTCCGGGGGTGACTACGAGCAGTACTTC. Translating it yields CASSLSGGDYEQYF.

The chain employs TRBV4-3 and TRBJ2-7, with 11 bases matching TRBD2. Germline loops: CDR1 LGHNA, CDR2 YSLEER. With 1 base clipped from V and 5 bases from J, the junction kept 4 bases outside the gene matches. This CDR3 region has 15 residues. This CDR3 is CASSQGLAGTDEQYF. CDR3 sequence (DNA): TGCGCCAGCAGCCAAGGACTAGCGGGAACGGACGAGCAGTACTTC.

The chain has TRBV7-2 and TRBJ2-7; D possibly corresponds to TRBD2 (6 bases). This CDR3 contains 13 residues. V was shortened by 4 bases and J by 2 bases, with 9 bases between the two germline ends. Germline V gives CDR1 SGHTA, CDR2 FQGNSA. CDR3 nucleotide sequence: TGTGCCAGCAGCTGGGGGAGGACCTACGAGCAGTACTTC. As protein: CASSWGRTYEQYF.

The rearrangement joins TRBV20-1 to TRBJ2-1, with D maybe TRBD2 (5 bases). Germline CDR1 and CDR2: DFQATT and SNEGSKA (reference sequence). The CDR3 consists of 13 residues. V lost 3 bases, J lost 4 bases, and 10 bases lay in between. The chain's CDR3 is CSASRWEYNEQFF. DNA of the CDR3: TGCAGTGCTAGTCGATGGGAGTACAATGAGCAGTTCTTC.

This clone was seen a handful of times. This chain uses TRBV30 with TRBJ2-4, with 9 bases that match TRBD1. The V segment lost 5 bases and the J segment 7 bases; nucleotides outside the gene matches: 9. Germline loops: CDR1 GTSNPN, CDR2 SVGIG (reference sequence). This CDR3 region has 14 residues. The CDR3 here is CAWGPGTGNNIQYF. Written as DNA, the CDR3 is TGTGCCTGGGGGCCTGGGACAGGGAACAACATTCAGTACTTC.

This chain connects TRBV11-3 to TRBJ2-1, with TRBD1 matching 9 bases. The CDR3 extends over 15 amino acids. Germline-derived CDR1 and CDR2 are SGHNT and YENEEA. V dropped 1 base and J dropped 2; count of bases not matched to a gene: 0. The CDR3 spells CASSLGQGAYNEQFF. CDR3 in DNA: TGTGCCAGCAGCTTAGGACAGGGGGCCTACAATGAGCAGTTCTTC.

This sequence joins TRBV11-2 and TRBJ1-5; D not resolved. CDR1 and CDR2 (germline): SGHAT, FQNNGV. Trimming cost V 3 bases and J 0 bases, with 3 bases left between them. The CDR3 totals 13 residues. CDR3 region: CASSFSSNQPQHF. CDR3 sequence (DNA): TGTGCCAGCAGCTTCAGTAGCAATCAGCCCCAGCATTTT.

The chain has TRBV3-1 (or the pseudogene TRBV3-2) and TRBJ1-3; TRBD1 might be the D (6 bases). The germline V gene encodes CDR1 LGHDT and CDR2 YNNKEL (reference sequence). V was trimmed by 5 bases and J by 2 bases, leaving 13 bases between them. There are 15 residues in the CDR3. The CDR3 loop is CASSNWDNAGNTIYF. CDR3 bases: TGTGCCAGCAGCAACTGGGACAATGCTGGAAACACCATATATTTT.

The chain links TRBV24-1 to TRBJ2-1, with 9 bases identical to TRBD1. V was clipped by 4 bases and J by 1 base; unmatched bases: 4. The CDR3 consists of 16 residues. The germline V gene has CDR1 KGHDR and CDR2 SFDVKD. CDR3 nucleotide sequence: TGTGCCACCAGTGACTGGGACAGGGATTCCTACAATGAGCAGTTCTTC. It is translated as CATSDWDRDSYNEQFF.

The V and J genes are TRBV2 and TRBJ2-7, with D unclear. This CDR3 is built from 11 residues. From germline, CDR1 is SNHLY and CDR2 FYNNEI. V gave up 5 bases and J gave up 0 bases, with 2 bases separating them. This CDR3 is CASSYSYEQYF. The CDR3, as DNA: TGTGCCAGCAGTTACTCCTACGAGCAGTACTTC.

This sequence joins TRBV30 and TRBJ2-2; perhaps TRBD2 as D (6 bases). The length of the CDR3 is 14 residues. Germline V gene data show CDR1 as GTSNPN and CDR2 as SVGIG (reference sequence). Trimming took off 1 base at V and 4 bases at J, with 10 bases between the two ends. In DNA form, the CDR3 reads TGTGCCTGGAGTGCATTAGCGGTCACCGGGGAGCTGTTTTTT. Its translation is CAWSALAVTGELFF.

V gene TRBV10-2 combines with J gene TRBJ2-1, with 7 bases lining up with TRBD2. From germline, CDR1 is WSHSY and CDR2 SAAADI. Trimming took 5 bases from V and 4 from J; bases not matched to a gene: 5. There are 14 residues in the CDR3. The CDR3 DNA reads TGCGCCAGCAGTCGGGAGGAGTCGTACAATGAGCAGTTCTTC. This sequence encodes CASSREESYNEQFF.

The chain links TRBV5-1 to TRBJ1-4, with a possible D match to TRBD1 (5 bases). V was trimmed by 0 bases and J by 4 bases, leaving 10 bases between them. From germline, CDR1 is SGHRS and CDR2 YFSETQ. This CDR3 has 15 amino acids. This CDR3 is CASSLAGQVNEKLFF. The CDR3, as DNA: TGCGCCAGCAGCTTGGCCGGACAAGTTAATGAAAAACTGTTTTTT.

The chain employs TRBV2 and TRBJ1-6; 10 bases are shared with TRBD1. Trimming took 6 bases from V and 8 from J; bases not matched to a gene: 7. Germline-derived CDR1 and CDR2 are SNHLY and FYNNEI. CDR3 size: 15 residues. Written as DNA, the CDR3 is TGTGCCAGCAGGACAGGACAGGGGGTAGATTCACCCCTCCACTTT. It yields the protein CASRTGQGVDSPLHF. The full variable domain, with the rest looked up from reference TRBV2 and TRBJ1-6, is EPEVTQTPSHQVTQMGQEVILRCVPISNHLYFYWYRQILGQKVEFLVSFYNNEISEKSEIFDDQFSVERPDGSNFTLKIRSTKLEDSAMYFCASRTGQGVDSPLHFGNGTRLTVT.

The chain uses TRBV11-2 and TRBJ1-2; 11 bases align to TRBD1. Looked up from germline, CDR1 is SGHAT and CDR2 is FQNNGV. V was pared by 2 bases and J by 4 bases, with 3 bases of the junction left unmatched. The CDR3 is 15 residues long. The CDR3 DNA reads TGTGCCAGCAGCTTACCGGGACAGGGGGGCTATGGCTACACCTTC. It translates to CASSLPGQGGYGYTF.

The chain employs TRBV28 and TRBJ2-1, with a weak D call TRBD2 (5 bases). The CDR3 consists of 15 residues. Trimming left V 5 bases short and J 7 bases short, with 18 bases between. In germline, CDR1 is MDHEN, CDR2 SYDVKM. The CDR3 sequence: CASSGGSTYGNEQFF. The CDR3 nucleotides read TGTGCCAGCAGTGGCGGGTCCACTTATGGGAATGAGCAGTTCTTC.

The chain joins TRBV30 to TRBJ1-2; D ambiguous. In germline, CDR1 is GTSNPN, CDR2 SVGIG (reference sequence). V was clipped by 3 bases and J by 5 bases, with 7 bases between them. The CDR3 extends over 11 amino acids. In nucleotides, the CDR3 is TGTGCCTGGAGCACAAAGTATGGCTACACCTTC. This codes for CAWSTKYGYTF.

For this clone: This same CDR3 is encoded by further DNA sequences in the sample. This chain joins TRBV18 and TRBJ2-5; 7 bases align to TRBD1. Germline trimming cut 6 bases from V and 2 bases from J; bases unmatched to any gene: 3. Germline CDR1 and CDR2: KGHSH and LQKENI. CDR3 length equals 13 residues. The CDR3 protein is CASSPGQQETQYF. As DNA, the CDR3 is TGTGCCAGCTCTCCGGGACAGCAAGAGACCCAGTACTTC.

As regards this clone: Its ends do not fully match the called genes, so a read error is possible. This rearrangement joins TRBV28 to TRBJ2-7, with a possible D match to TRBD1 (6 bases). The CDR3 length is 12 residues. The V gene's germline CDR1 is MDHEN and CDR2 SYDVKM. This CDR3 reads CASSLGKAGAFF. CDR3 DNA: TGTGCCAGCAGTTTGGGGAAGGCAGGGGCCTTTTTC.

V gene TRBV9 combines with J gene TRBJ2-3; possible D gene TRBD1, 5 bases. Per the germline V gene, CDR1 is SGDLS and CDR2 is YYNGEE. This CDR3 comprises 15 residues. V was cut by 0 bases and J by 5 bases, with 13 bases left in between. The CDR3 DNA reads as TGTGCCAGCAGCGTAGAAGCAGGGTTCGAAGATACGCAGTATTTT. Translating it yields CASSVEAGFEDTQYF. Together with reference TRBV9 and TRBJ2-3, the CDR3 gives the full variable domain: DSGVTQTPKHLITATGQRVTLRCSPRSGDLSVYWYQQSLDQGLQFLIQYYNGEERAKGNILERFSAQQFPDLHSELNLSSLELGDSALYFCASSVEAGFEDTQYFGPGTRLTVL.

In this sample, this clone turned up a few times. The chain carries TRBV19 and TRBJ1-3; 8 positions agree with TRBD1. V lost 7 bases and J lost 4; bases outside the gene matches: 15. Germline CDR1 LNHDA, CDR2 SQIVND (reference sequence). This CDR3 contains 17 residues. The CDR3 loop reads CASIARTGTIGGNTIYF. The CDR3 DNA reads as TGTGCCAGTATAGCCCGGACAGGGACCATTGGCGGAAACACCATATATTTT.

CDR3 sequence reads: CATYRGREKLFF. The CDR3 DNA reads as TGTGCCACGTACAGGGGACGTGAAAAACTGTTTTTT. The gene calls are TRBV24-1 and TRBJ1-4; 7 nucleotides agree with TRBD1. Germline V gives CDR1 KGHDR, CDR2 SFDVKD. The CDR3 length is 12 residues. Unmatched junction bases numbered 5, after V lost 10 bases and J lost 7 bases.